These 14 T cell receptor beta chains share one sample of origin, sequenced in a study of shared clonotypes between healthy human individuals. Data came from immunoSEQ multiplex PCR; TCRdb stores just in-frame clones and leaves some out. The sample lists 400,000 to 500,000 clones; about three quarters were seen once. Specimen: PBMCs. The receptor source for this set is a woman in her 40s in good health. Some clones in this sample may be carry-over from other donors' samples.

The V gene is TRBV9, the J gene TRBJ2-5; weak D call: TRBD2 (7 bases). V was pared by 3 bases and J by 4 bases, with 19 bases between. This CDR3 is 16 amino acids long. Per the germline V gene, CDR1 is SGDLS and CDR2 is YYNGEE. The CDR3 loop reads CASSAGGQGIAETQYF. Here the CDR3 DNA reads TGTGCCAGCAGCGCCGGGGGGCAGGGTATTGCAGAGACCCAGTACTTC.

The V gene is TRBV7-9, the J gene TRBJ2-7; D uncertain. Per germline, CDR1 SEHNR and CDR2 FQNEAQ (reference sequence). Deletions cut 3 bases from V and 3 bases from J, with 6 bases between. The CDR3 is 12 amino acids. CDR3 DNA: TGTGCCAGCAGCTTTGACCTCTACGAGCAGTACTTC. This gives the protein CASSFDLYEQYF. Looking up the rest from reference TRBV7-9 and TRBJ2-7 gives the full variable domain: DTGVSQNPRHKITKRGQNVTFRCDPISEHNRLYWYRQTLGQGPEFLTYFQNEAQLEKSRLLSDRFSAERPKGSFSTLEIQRTEQGDSAMYLCASSFDLYEQYFGPGTRLTVT.

The V call is TRBV27, the J call TRBJ1-2, with 7 bases fitting TRBD1. Germline CDR1 is MNHEY and CDR2 is SMNVEV (reference sequence). V shed 5 bases and J 4 bases; nucleotides not matched to a gene: 7. The CDR3 has 14 amino acids. Written as DNA, the CDR3 is TGTGCCAGCAGTCCACAGACAGGGCTCTATGGCTACACCTTC. Translating it yields CASSPQTGLYGYTF.

The CDR3 nucleotides are TGTGCCAGTAGTATGGCCCTCAGGACAACAGATACGCAGTATTTT. Protein sequence: CASSMALRTTDTQYF. The genes are TRBV19 and TRBJ2-3, with D possibly being TRBD1 (5 bases). The CDR3 is made up of 15 amino acids. The germline V gene has CDR1 LNHDA and CDR2 SQIVND (reference sequence). The ends were cut back, 3 bases at V and 3 bases at J, with 13 bases in the middle.

V and J are TRBV5-1 and TRBJ1-4; D not certain. The V end was cut by 3 bases, the J end by 4 bases, with 13 bases between. Germline values: CDR1 SGHRS, CDR2 YFSETQ. This CDR3 region has 15 residues. The CDR3 DNA reads as TGCGCCAGCAGCTCCTCCAATTCTGATAATGAAAAACTGTTTTTT. Protein: CASSSSNSDNEKLFF.

The rearrangement links TRBV5-8 to TRBJ1-2, with 7 positions matching TRBD1. Germline assignment: CDR1 SGHTS and CDR2 YDEGEE. CDR3 size: 13 residues. J gave up 4 bases and V 3 bases, and 3 bases lay outside the gene matches. CDR3 sequence (DNA): TGTGCCAGCAGCTCCCGGGACAGCTATGGCTACACCTTC. Translating it yields CASSSRDSYGYTF.

V usage is TRBV28 and J usage is TRBJ2-2; 15 bases are a match to TRBD2. Per the germline V gene, CDR1 is MDHEN and CDR2 is SYDVKM. The CDR3 is 17 amino acids. With 5 bases clipped from V and 7 bases from J, the junction kept 8 bases outside the gene matches. The CDR3 DNA reads as TGTGCCAGCAGTCCCAGAGGACTAGCGGGAGGGGGCGGGGAGCTGTTTTTT. As protein: CASSPRGLAGGGGELFF.

The rearrangement joins TRBV28 to TRBJ2-5, with D possibly being TRBD1 (8 bases). This CDR3 has 15 residues. Trimming stripped 5 bases from V and 3 bases from J, with 16 bases between. Germline assignment: CDR1 MDHEN and CDR2 SYDVKM. The DNA for the CDR3 is TGTGCCAGCAGTCATAGGACAGGGACTAAAGAGACCCAGTACTTC. Its protein product is CASSHRTGTKETQYF.

Details on this clone: A far larger clone is one base from this, pointing to a likely read error. CDR3 region: CASSDLGRGLNYGYTF. The CDR3 nucleotides are TGTGCCAGCAGCGATTTGGGACGGGGATTGAACTATGGCTACACCTTC. J is TRBJ1-2 and V is TRBV5-6, with D maybe TRBD1 (5 bases). Trimming left V 4 bases short and J 2 bases short, with 18 bases between. Germline V CDR1 and CDR2: SGHDT, YYEEEE. The CDR3 extends over 16 amino acids.

The CDR3 nucleotides are TGTGCCAGCAGCCGGACTAGCGAGGCGGGCGGGGAGCTGTTTTTT. Protein sequence: CASSRTSEAGGELFF. The rearrangement joins TRBV6-1 to TRBJ2-2; TRBD2 agrees at 9 bases. Trimming removed 6 bases from V and 7 bases from J; junction bases left unmatched: 9. The CDR3 has 15 amino acids. Germline V gene lookup returns CDR1 MNHNS and CDR2 SASEGT.

The V call is TRBV2, the J call TRBJ2-7; 16 bases match TRBD2. The CDR3 runs to 17 residues. The germline V gene has CDR1 SNHLY and CDR2 FYNNEI. V shed 4 bases, J shed 6 bases, and the junction held 9 bases outside the gene matches. The CDR3 DNA is TGTGCCAGCAGTGGGGGACTAGCGGGAGGGCCATTCGGCGAGCAGTACTTC. Amino acid sequence: CASSGGLAGGPFGEQYF.

CDR3 residues: CASSIMWTDDSYEQYF. Here the CDR3 DNA reads TGTGCCAGTAGTATAATGTGGACAGATGATTCCTACGAGCAGTACTTC. This sequence joins TRBV19 and TRBJ2-7, with a possible D match to TRBD1 (6 bases). Trimming left V 2 bases short and J 1 base short, with 15 bases between. In germline, CDR1 is LNHDA, CDR2 SQIVND (reference sequence). The CDR3 is 16 residues long.

The chain uses TRBV28 and TRBJ2-7, with 10 bases that match TRBD1. This CDR3 has 18 amino acids. V lost 8 bases to trimming and J lost 4 bases; unmatched junction nucleotides: 20. Germline CDR1 is MDHEN and CDR2 is SYDVKM. The CDR3 spells CASLGGQGTLGVSYEQYF. DNA for the CDR3: TGTGCCAGCCTAGGGGGACAGGGGACCCTGGGGGTGTCGTACGAGCAGTACTTC.

The V gene is TRBV7-6, the J gene TRBJ2-1; 10 bases line up with TRBD2. J gave up 8 bases and V 3 bases, and 10 bases lay outside the gene matches. The CDR3 extends over 16 amino acids. Germline V CDR1 and CDR2: SGHVS, FNYEAQ. For the CDR3, the DNA is TGTGCCAGCAGCTTCCCAGCGGGAGGGCCCGCATATGAGCAGTTCTTC. It codes for CASSFPAGGPAYEQFF. The whole variable domain, remainder taken from reference TRBV7-6 and TRBJ2-1, is GAGVSQSPRYKVTKRGQDVALRCDPISGHVSLYWYRQALGQGPEFLTYFNYEAQQDKSGLPNDRFSAERPEGSISTLTIQRTEQRDSAMYRCASSFPAGGPAYEQFFGPGTRLTVL.